What follows describes a single TCR beta chain. The data are from a study of T cell changes during pregnancy in multiple sclerosis. In germline, CDR1 is LNHDA, CDR2 SQIVND (reference sequence). J lost 0 bases, V lost 3 bases, and 9 bases had no gene match. This CDR3 contains 19 residues. Here immunoSEQ multiplex PCR was the method, and the copy in TCRdb shows in-frame clones only, minus some. Of 60,000 to 95,000 clones in the sample, 90% to 95% were seen once. V is TRBV19 and J is TRBJ2-4, with 12 bases that match TRBD2. The sample consisted of CD4+ T cells from peripheral blood mononuclear cells, taken before pregnancy. The receptor was isolated from a female donor with multiple sclerosis, enrolled in a pregnancy study. The CDR3 reads CASSIWSSGGAVAKNIQYF. Written as DNA, the CDR3 is TGTGCCAGTAGTATCTGGTCTAGCGGGGGGGCCGTAGCCAAAAACATTCAGTACTTC. The variable domain in full, completed from reference TRBV19 and TRBJ2-4, reads DGGITQSPKYLFRKEGQNVTLSCEQNLNHDAMYWYRQDPGQGLRLIYYSQIVNDFQKGDIAEGYSVSREKKESFPLTVTSAQKNPTAFYLCASSIWSSGGAVAKNIQYFGAGTRLSVL.